The sequence of this T cell receptor beta chain was determined in a study of T cell responses to AZD1222 COVID-19 vaccine. Study-level background: Analyses pooled second doses at about 4 or about 12 weeks. Study results and limitations: Donors were chiefly white British, with a greater number of females, and clonal diversity was perhaps underestimated.

The CDR3 contains 15 residues. V was trimmed by 4 bases and J by 4 bases, leaving 16 bases between them. From germline, CDR1 is MGHDK and CDR2 SYGVNS. This table comes from immunoSEQ multiplex PCR, and its TCRdb copy is limited to in-frame clones, with some not included. This table has over 150,000 clones, 75% to 95% appearing once. Comments on this clone: The antigen is unknown.

This sequence was found in an adult in good health. The input for sequencing was peripheral blood, taken on day 0 of AZD1222 vaccination. The J gene is TRBJ1-1, the V gene TRBV25-1; D perhaps matches TRBD1 (6 bases). CDR3 loop: CASSALGGAGTEAFF. Here the CDR3 DNA reads TGTGCCAGCAGTGCCCTGGGGGGCGCGGGCACTGAAGCTTTCTTT.